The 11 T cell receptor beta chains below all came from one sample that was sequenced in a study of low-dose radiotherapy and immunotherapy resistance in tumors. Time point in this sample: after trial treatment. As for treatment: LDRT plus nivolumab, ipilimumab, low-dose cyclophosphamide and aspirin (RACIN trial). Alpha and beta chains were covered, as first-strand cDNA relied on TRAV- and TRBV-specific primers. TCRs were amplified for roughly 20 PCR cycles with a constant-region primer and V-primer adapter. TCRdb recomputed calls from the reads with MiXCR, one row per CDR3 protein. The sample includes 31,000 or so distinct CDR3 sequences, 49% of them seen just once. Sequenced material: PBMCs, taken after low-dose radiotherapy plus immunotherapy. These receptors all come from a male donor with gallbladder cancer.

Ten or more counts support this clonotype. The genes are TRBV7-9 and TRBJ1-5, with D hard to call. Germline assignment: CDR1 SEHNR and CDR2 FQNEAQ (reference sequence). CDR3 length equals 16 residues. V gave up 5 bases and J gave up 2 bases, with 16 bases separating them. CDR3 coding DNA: TGTGCCAGCAGCCCTCGGGCCGTAATCGGCAATCAGCCCCAGCATTTT. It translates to CASSPRAVIGNQPQHF.

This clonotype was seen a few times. The CDR3 protein is CASSQWSGGPNEQFF. The CDR3 region has the DNA TGTGCCAGCAGCCAATGGTCGGGGGGGCCGAATGAGCAGTTCTTC. The chain recombines TRBV14 with TRBJ2-1; 8 positions agree with TRBD2. Germline V CDR1 and CDR2: SGHDN, FVKESK. This CDR3 contains 15 residues. V trimming: 2 bases; J trimming: 7 bases; junction bases outside the gene matches: 7.

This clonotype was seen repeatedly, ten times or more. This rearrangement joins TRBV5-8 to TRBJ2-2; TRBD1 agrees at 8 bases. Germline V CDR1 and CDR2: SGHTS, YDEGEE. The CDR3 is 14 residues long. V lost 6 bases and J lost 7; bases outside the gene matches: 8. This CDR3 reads CASMRQGALGELFF. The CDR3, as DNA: TGTGCCAGCATGAGGCAGGGGGCCCTCGGGGAGCTGTTTTTT.

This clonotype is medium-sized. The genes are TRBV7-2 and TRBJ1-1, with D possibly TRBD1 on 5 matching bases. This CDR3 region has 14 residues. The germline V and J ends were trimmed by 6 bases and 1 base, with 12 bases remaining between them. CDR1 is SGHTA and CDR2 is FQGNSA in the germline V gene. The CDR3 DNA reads TGTGCCAGCAGTTCACAGGCTACGAACACTGAAGCTTTCTTT. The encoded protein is CASSSQATNTEAFF.

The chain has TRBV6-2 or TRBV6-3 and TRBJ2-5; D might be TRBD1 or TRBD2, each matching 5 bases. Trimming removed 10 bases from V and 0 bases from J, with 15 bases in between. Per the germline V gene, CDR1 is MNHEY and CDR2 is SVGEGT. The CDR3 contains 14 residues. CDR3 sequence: CATAGGSYQETQYF. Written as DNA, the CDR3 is TGTGCCACCGCTGGGGGTTCGTACCAAGAGACCCAGTACTTC.

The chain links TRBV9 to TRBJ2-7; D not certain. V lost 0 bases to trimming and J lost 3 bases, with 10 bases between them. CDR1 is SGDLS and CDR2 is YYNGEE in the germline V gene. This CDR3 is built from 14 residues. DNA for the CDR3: TGTGCCAGCAGCGTAGAAGGGTTCGGCTACGAGCAGTACTTC. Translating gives CASSVEGFGYEQYF.

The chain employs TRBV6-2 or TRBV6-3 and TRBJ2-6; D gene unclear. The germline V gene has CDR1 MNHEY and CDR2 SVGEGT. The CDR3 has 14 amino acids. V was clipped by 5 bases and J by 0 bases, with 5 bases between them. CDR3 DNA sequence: TGTGCCAGCAGTGCCAACTCTGGGGCCAACGTCCTGACTTTC. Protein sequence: CASSANSGANVLTF.

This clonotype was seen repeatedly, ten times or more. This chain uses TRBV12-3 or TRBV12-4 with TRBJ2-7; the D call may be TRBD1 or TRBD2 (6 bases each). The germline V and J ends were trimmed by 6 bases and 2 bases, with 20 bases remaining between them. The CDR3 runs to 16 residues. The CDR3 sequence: CASSPLSPGAPYEQYF. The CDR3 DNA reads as TGTGCCAGCAGCCCCCTTTCCCCGGGGGCACCCTACGAGCAGTACTTC.

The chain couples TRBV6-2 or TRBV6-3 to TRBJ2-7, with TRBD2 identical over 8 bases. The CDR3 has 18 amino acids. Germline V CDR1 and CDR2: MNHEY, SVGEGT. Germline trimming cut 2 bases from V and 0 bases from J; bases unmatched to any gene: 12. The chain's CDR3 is CASSYGPGGGPFSYEQYF. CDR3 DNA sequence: TGTGCCAGCAGTTACGGTCCGGGAGGGGGGCCGTTCTCCTACGAGCAGTACTTC.

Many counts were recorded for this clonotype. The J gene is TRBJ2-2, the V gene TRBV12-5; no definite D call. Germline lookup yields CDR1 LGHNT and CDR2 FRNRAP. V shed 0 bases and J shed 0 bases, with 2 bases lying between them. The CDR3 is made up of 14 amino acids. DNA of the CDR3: TGTGCTAGTGGTTTGGTTCCGAACACCGGGGAGCTGTTTTTT. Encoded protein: CASGLVPNTGELFF.

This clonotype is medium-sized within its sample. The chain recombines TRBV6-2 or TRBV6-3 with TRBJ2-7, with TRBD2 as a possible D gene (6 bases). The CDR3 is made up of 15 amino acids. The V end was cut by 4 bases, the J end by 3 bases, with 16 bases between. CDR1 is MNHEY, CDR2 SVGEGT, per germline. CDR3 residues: CASSSDSGGVYEQYF. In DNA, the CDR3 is TGTGCCAGCAGTTCCGATAGCGGAGGGGTCTACGAGCAGTACTTC.